The 31 T cell receptor beta chains reported below all come from one sample, sequenced in a study of T cell changes during pregnancy in multiple sclerosis. Clones were sequenced by immunoSEQ multiplex PCR, and TCRdb holds only the in-frame ones, with some missing. The repertoire has 28,000 or so clones, around 90% of them found once; the top ten carry about 0.7%. This specimen was CD4+ T cells from peripheral blood mononuclear cells, taken in the first trimester of pregnancy. Receptors were obtained from a female donor in good health, enrolled as a control in a pregnancy study.

CDR3 protein: CASSLGGGENEQYF. The CDR3 coding sequence is TGTGCCAGCAGCCTGGGGGGAGGTGAGAACGAGCAGTACTTC. The J gene is TRBJ2-7, the V gene TRBV13, with a weak D call TRBD2 (6 bases). Germline CDR1 reads PRHDT; CDR2 reads FYEKMQ (reference sequence). The CDR3 runs 14 residues. V was trimmed by 5 bases and J by 5 bases, leaving 16 bases between them.

The V call is TRBV6-1, the J call TRBJ1-2; D remains unclear. From germline, CDR1 is MNHNS and CDR2 SASEGT. The V gene lost 0 bases and the J gene lost 4 bases, with 15 bases spanning the gap. The CDR3 runs 16 residues. This chain's CDR3 is CASSEAGRVGGYGYTF. CDR3 DNA sequence: TGTGCCAGCAGTGAAGCCGGGCGGGTTGGAGGCTATGGCTACACCTTC.

The V gene is TRBV5-4, the J gene TRBJ1-2; possible D gene TRBD1, 5 bases. Germline CDR1 and CDR2: SGHNT and YYREEE (reference sequence). The CDR3 sequence is 16 residues long. V lost 6 bases, J lost 4 bases, and 22 bases lay in between. The CDR3 DNA reads TGTGCCAGCACAGTCGGGGGGGGTGGCGCGTTCTATGGCTACACCTTC. Its translation is CASTVGGGGAFYGYTF.

The rearrangement joins TRBV4-3 to TRBJ2-7, with 9 bases lining up with TRBD1. Germline loops: CDR1 LGHNA, CDR2 YSLEER. V gave up 3 bases and J gave up 5 bases; unmatched junction bases: 11. The CDR3 has 16 residues. The CDR3 coding sequence is TGCGCCAGCAGCCATTACAGGGGGCAGGGAGCCGACGAGCAGTACTTC. This codes for CASSHYRGQGADEQYF.

This rearrangement joins TRBV15 to TRBJ1-6; no definite D call. V was clipped by 1 base and J by 5 bases, with 6 bases between them. The CDR3 consists of 14 residues. CDR1 LNHNV and CDR2 YYDKDF come from the germline V gene (reference sequence). The CDR3 is CATSRGQNNSPLHF. As DNA, the CDR3 is TGTGCCACCAGCAGAGGTCAGAATAATTCACCCCTCCACTTT.

The J gene is TRBJ1-1, the V gene TRBV19, with TRBD1 identical over 8 bases. With V trimmed by 4 bases and J by 0 bases, 7 bases remained unmatched. The CDR3 has 16 residues. Per the germline V gene, CDR1 is LNHDA and CDR2 is SQIVND (reference sequence). The CDR3 nucleotides read TGTGCCAGTAGTACCCAGGGGGCCCTAATGAACACTGAAGCTTTCTTT. Translating it yields CASSTQGALMNTEAFF.

The rearrangement uses TRBV9 and TRBJ2-5, with D perhaps matching TRBD1 (7 bases). CDR1 SGDLS and CDR2 YYNGEE come from the germline V gene. This CDR3 is 15 amino acids long. V lost 3 bases and J 5 bases, leaving 17 bases between the germline ends. DNA for the CDR3: TGTGCCAGCAGCGGTCAGGGGGGTCCAGGGGAGACCCAGTACTTC. It specifies CASSGQGGPGETQYF.

The V call is TRBV6-4, the J call TRBJ2-2, with 8 bases aligning to TRBD2. CDR1 and CDR2 (germline): MRHNA, SNTAGT. The CDR3 extends over 16 amino acids. The V gene end was trimmed by 4 bases and the J gene end by 3 bases; junction bases not matched to a gene: 7. The CDR3 sequence: CASSVFGGADTGELFF. The CDR3 DNA sequence: TGTGCCAGCAGTGTATTCGGGGGGGCCGACACCGGGGAGCTGTTTTTT.

The genes are TRBV9 and TRBJ1-4; 7 bases match TRBD1. Trimming removed 0 bases from V and 3 bases from J; junction bases left unmatched: 2. The CDR3 loop spans 15 amino acids. Germline V gives CDR1 SGDLS, CDR2 YYNGEE. The CDR3 DNA reads TGTGCCAGCAGCGTAGGGACAGGCCCTAATGAAAAACTGTTTTTT. Its translation is CASSVGTGPNEKLFF.

V and J are TRBV5-1 and TRBJ2-7, with 8 nucleotides matching TRBD2. J lost 2 bases, V lost 4 bases, and 5 bases had no gene match. The CDR3 has 14 residues. Germline CDR1 and CDR2: SGHRS and YFSETQ. CDR3 sequence (DNA): TGCGCCAGCAGCACGGGGGGGGACGCCTACGAGCAGTACTTC. Its translation is CASSTGGDAYEQYF.

This chain joins TRBV9 and TRBJ2-5; 7 bases agree with TRBD1. The germline V gene encodes CDR1 SGDLS and CDR2 YYNGEE. The CDR3 is 14 residues long. J was trimmed by 2 bases and V by 3 bases; bases with no gene match: 4. The CDR3 nucleotides are TGTGCCAGCAGCGACGGGACAGCACAAGAGACCCAGTACTTC. This gives the protein CASSDGTAQETQYF.

The J gene is TRBJ2-6, the V gene TRBV19; 7 nucleotides align to TRBD1. The CDR3 extends over 16 amino acids. Germline V gene lookup returns CDR1 LNHDA and CDR2 SQIVND (reference sequence). The ends lost 6 bases at V and 4 bases at J; junction bases unmatched: 9. Here the CDR3 DNA reads TGTGCCAGTAGACCAGGGGGTTCAGCCGGGGCCAACGTCCTGACTTTC. Translating it yields CASRPGGSAGANVLTF.

CDR3 sequence reads: CASSSGNSNQPQHF. Here the CDR3 DNA reads TGTGCCAGCTCATCAGGAAATAGCAATCAGCCCCAGCATTTT. V and J are TRBV18 and TRBJ1-5; D unclear. The germline CDR1 and CDR2 sequences are KGHSH and LQKENI. CDR3 length: 14 residues. The V gene lost 5 bases and the J gene lost 0 bases, with 8 bases spanning the gap.

As DNA, the CDR3 is TGCGCCAGCAGGGGGACAGCCTCTGGAAACACCATATATTTT. It yields the protein CASRGTASGNTIYF. The chain recombines TRBV4-3 with TRBJ1-3, with 7 positions matching TRBD1. V dropped 6 bases and J dropped 0; count of bases not matched to a gene: 2. CDR3 length equals 14 residues. Germline V gene data show CDR1 as LGHNA and CDR2 as YSLEER.

The chain employs TRBV7-3 and TRBJ2-1; weak D call: TRBD2 (6 bases). V was cut by 6 bases and J by 0 bases, with 12 bases left in between. CDR1 and CDR2 (germline): SGHTA, FQGTGA. The CDR3 loop spans 15 amino acids. The CDR3 sequence: CASRRDSSSYNEQFF. CDR3 bases: TGTGCCAGCAGAAGGGACTCCAGCTCCTACAATGAGCAGTTCTTC.

The chain links TRBV27 to TRBJ1-1; the D gene is possibly TRBD1 (6 bases). The V gene lost 7 bases and the J gene lost 1 base, with 16 bases spanning the gap. The germline CDR1 and CDR2 sequences are MNHEY and SMNVEV (reference sequence). This CDR3 region has 15 residues. The CDR3: CASNLGGHQNTEAFF. CDR3 DNA sequence: TGTGCCAGCAACCTAGGGGGACACCAGAACACTGAAGCTTTCTTT.

The V gene is TRBV15, the J gene TRBJ1-3; D is ambiguous. V was pared by 9 bases and J by 0 bases, with 9 bases between. Germline loops: CDR1 LNHNV, CDR2 YYDKDF (reference sequence). The CDR3 sequence is 13 residues long. The CDR3, as DNA: TGTGCCACTAGCCGGGTCTCTGGAAACACCATATATTTT. It is translated as CATSRVSGNTIYF. Supplemented by reference TRBV15 and TRBJ1-3, the full variable domain reads DAMVIQNPRYQVTQFGKPVTLSCSQTLNHNVMYWYQQKSSQAPKLLFHYYDKDFNNEADTPDNFQSRRPNTSFCFLDIRSPGLGDTAMYLCATSRVSGNTIYFGEGSWLTVV.

The V and J genes are TRBV2 and TRBJ1-2; D may be TRBD1 (5 bases). V lost 5 bases and J lost 6, with 19 bases in between. Germline V lookup: CDR1 SNHLY, CDR2 FYNNEI. The CDR3 is 15 residues long. Here the CDR3 reads CASSPVQGRSHGYTF. The CDR3 DNA sequence: TGTGCCAGCAGTCCCGTCCAGGGCAGAAGCCATGGCTACACCTTC.

This clone was counted a few times. The chain's CDR3 is CASRPGQGFYGYTF. The CDR3, as DNA: TGTGCCAGCAGACCAGGACAGGGCTTCTATGGCTACACCTTC. This chain joins TRBV7-8 and TRBJ1-2; 8 nucleotides match TRBD1. From germline, CDR1 is SGHVS and CDR2 FQNEAQ. Unmatched junction bases numbered 7, after V lost 6 bases and J lost 4 bases. This CDR3 comprises 14 residues. The variable domain in full, completed from reference TRBV7-8 and TRBJ1-2, reads GAGVSQSPRYKVAKRGQDVALRCDPISGHVSLFWYQQALGQGPEFLTYFQNEAQLDKSGLPSDRFFAERPEGSVSTLKIQRTQQEDSAVYLCASRPGQGFYGYTFGSGTRLTVV.

The V and J genes are TRBV5-6 and TRBJ1-6; D may be TRBD1 (6 bases). V was clipped by 4 bases and J by 0 bases, with 17 bases between them. The CDR3 covers 18 residues. Germline V gene sequence: CDR1 SGHDT, CDR2 YYEEEE. The CDR3 nucleotides are TGTGCCAGCAGCACGGACAGTCGAATTAGCTCCTATAATTCACCCCTCCACTTT. This encodes CASSTDSRISSYNSPLHF.

V usage is TRBV4-3 and J usage is TRBJ1-6; the match to TRBD1 covers 9 bases. CDR3 length: 17 residues. Germline assignment: CDR1 LGHNA and CDR2 YSLEER. Trimming at V came to 0 bases and at J to 5 bases, leaving 5 bases not matched to a gene. The CDR3 DNA reads as TGCGCCAGCAGCCAAGATACCGGGACAGGGAATAATTCACCCCTCCACTTT. It is translated as CASSQDTGTGNNSPLHF.

The V gene is TRBV7-2, the J gene TRBJ2-3, with D uncertain. CDR1 is SGHTA, CDR2 FQGNSA, per germline. Trimming removed 4 bases at V and 4 bases at J, with 9 bases between. This CDR3 has 13 amino acids. The CDR3 loop is CASSSRLPDTQYF. CDR3 in DNA: TGTGCCAGCAGCTCCCGACTCCCAGATACGCAGTATTTT. The whole variable domain, remainder taken from reference TRBV7-2 and TRBJ2-3, is GAGVSQSPSNKVTEKGKDVELRCDPISGHTALYWYRQSLGQGLEFLIYFQGNSAPDKSGLPSDRFSAERTGGSVSTLTIQRTQQEDSAVYLCASSSRLPDTQYFGPGTRLTVL.

The V gene is TRBV5-1, the J gene TRBJ2-5; a possible D gene is TRBD2 (5 bases). The germline CDR1 and CDR2 sequences are SGHRS and YFSETQ. The CDR3 runs to 18 residues. Deletions cut 1 base from V and 5 bases from J, with 24 bases between. CDR3 sequence (DNA): TGCGCCAGCAGCTTGACCCCGGGAACAGCTACCGCCTCGGAGACCCAGTACTTC. It translates to CASSLTPGTATASETQYF.

J is TRBJ1-6 and V is TRBV19; D remains unclear. The germline V gene encodes CDR1 LNHDA and CDR2 SQIVND (reference sequence). Trimming removed 4 bases from V and 5 bases from J, with 9 bases in between. The CDR3 totals 14 residues. Here the CDR3 DNA reads TGTGCCAGTAGTACCACAGCTGATAATTCACCCCTCCACTTT. Residues: CASSTTADNSPLHF.

This chain connects TRBV10-3 to TRBJ1-6, with D maybe TRBD1 (6 bases). This CDR3 spans 16 amino acids. Trimming removed 2 bases from V and 0 bases from J, with 8 bases in between. Germline V gene sequence: CDR1 ENHRY, CDR2 SYGVKD. The CDR3, as DNA: TGTGCCATCAGTGAGCAGGGGACCTCCTATAATTCACCCCTCCACTTT. This sequence encodes CAISEQGTSYNSPLHF.

A few counts support this clone. V is TRBV9 and J is TRBJ1-1, with D possibly TRBD1 on 5 matching bases. Trimming took off 3 bases at V and 2 bases at J, with 11 bases between the two ends. Germline V gene data show CDR1 as SGDLS and CDR2 as YYNGEE. This CDR3 comprises 14 residues. CDR3 nucleotide sequence: TGTGCCAGCAGCGCAGGGCCCCGTAACACTGAAGCTTTCTTT. Translated, it gives CASSAGPRNTEAFF.

This clone was seen a few times. This chain uses TRBV7-2 with TRBJ1-2, with D unresolved. The CDR3 runs to 13 residues. Germline-derived CDR1 and CDR2 are SGHTA and FQGNSA. The germline V and J ends were trimmed by 4 bases and 7 bases, with 13 bases remaining between them. CDR3 sequence reads: CASSSWTAGGYTF. The CDR3 DNA sequence: TGTGCCAGCAGCTCGTGGACTGCCGGTGGCTACACCTTC.

The chain carries TRBV10-3 and TRBJ1-5, with 9 nucleotides matching TRBD1. The CDR3 extends over 15 amino acids. CDR1 is ENHRY and CDR2 is SYGVKD in the germline V gene. Trimming cost V 2 bases and J 4 bases; bases outside gene matches: 3. Here the CDR3 reads CAISELQGANQPQHF. The CDR3 region has the DNA TGTGCCATCAGTGAGCTACAGGGGGCTAATCAGCCCCAGCATTTT.

The chain is built from TRBV30 and TRBJ2-7; 12 bases align to TRBD1. The V segment lost 8 bases and the J segment 5 bases; nucleotides outside the gene matches: 10. CDR1 and CDR2 (germline): GTSNPN, SVGIG (reference sequence). This CDR3 is 14 amino acids long. CDR3 loop: CALVGTGGSNEQYF. CDR3 nucleotide sequence: TGTGCCCTAGTCGGGACAGGGGGCAGTAACGAGCAGTACTTC.

The genes are TRBV5-6 and TRBJ2-2; 9 bases line up with TRBD1. In germline, CDR1 is SGHDT, CDR2 YYEEEE. The CDR3 length is 14 residues. The junction had 3 bases not matched to a gene; V was cut back by 3 bases and J by 6 bases. The CDR3 DNA reads as TGTGCCAGCAGCTGGCGGACAGGGGCCGGGGAGCTGTTTTTT. Protein: CASSWRTGAGELFF.

A note on this clone: The same CDR3 also results from other DNA sequences found in this sample. The CDR3 is CASSLEGQGQPQHF. DNA of the CDR3: TGTGCCAGCAGCTTGGAGGGGCAAGGACAGCCCCAGCATTTT. The chain joins TRBV7-2 to TRBJ1-5; possibly TRBD1 for D (5 bases). Germline V gene data show CDR1 as SGHTA and CDR2 as FQGNSA. The V end was cut by 3 bases, the J end by 7 bases, with 13 bases between. This CDR3 comprises 14 residues.